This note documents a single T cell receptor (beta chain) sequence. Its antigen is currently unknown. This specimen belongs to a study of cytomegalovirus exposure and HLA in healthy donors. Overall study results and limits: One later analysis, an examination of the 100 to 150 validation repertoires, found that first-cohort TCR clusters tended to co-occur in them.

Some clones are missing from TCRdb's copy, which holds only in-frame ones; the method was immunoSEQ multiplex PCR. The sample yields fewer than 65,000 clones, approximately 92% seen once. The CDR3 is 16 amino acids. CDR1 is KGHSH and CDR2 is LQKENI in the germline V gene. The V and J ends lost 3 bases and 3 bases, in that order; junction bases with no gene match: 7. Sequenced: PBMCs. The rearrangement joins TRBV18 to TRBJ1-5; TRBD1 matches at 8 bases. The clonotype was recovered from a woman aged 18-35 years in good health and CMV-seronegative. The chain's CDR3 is CASSPRAGGFNQPQHF. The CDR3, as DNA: TGTGCCAGCTCACCCCGGGCAGGGGGCTTCAATCAGCCCCAGCATTTT.